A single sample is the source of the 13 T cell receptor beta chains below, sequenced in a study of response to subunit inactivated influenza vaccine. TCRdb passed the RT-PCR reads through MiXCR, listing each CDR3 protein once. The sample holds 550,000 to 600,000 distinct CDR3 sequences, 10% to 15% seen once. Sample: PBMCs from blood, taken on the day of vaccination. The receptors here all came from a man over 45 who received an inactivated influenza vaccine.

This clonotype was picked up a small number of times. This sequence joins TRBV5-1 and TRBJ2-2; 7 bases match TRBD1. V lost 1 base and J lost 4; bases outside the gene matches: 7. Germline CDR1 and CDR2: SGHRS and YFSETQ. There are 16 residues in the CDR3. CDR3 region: CASSLMGQPPTGELFF. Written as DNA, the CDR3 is TGCGCCAGCAGCTTGATGGGACAGCCCCCCACCGGGGAGCTGTTTTTT.

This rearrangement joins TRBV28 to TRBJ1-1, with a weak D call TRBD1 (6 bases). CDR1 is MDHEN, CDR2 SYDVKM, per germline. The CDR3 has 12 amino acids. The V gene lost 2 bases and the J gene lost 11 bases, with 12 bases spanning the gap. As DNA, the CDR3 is TGTGCCAGCAGTTTAGGGGGCGCGGATGCTTTCTTT. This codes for CASSLGGADAFF.

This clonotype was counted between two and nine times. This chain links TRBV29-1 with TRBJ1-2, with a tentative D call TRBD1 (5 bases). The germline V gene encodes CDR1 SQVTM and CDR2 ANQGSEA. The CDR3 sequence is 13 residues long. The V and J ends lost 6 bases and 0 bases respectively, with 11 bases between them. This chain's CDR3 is CSVPTGANYGYTF. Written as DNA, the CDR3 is TGCAGCGTGCCCACAGGAGCTAACTATGGCTACACCTTC.

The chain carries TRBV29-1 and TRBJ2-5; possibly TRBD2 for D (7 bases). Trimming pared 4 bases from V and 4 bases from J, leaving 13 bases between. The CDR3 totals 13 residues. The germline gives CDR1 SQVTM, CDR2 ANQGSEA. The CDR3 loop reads CSVGGGARETQYF. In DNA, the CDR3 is TGCAGCGTTGGAGGGGGGGCCAGAGAGACCCAGTACTTC.

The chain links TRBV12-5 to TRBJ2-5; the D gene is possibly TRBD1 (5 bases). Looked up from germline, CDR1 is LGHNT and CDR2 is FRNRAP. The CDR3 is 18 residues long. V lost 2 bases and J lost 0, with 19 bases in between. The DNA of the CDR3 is TGTGCTAGTGGTTTGTGGGCAGGGTTATCCCCCTACCAAGAGACCCAGTACTTC. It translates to CASGLWAGLSPYQETQYF.

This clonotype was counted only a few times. The CDR3 here is CSVDGLAGDEKLFF. Here the CDR3 DNA reads TGCAGCGTTGACGGGCTCGCAGGGGATGAAAAACTGTTTTTT. The genes are TRBV29-1 and TRBJ1-4; possibly TRBD1 for D (6 bases). V lost 3 bases, J lost 6 bases, and 14 bases lay in between. The CDR3 has 14 amino acids. The germline CDR1 and CDR2 sequences are SQVTM and ANQGSEA.

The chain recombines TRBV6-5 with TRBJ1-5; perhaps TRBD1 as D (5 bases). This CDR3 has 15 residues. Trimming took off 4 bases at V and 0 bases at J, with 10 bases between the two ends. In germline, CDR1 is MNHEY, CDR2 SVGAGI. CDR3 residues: CASSSDSYSNQPQHF. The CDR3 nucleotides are TGTGCCAGCAGTTCCGACAGTTATAGCAATCAGCCCCAGCATTTT.

The CDR3 is CASSFVGPPNYGYTF. The CDR3 nucleotides read TGCGCCAGCAGCTTTGTTGGACCACCAAACTATGGCTACACCTTC. V usage is TRBV5-1 and J usage is TRBJ1-2, with unresolved D. V lost 2 bases and J lost 2, with 13 bases in between. Germline loops: CDR1 SGHRS, CDR2 YFSETQ. This CDR3 is built from 15 residues.

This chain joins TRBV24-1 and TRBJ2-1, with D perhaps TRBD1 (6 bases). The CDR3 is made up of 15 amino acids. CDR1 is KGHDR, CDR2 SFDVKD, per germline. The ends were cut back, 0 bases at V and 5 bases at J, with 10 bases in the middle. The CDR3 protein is CATSDLQGPNNEQFF. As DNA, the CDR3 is TGTGCCACCAGTGATTTGCAGGGGCCGAACAATGAGCAGTTCTTC.

The CDR3 region has the DNA TGCAGTGCTTCCCGGGACATAGCCCTCGAGCAGTACTTC. This sequence encodes CSASRDIALEQYF. The V gene is TRBV20-1, the J gene TRBJ2-7; D might be TRBD1 (6 bases). With 5 bases removed from V and 6 bases from J, the gap between germline ends came to 17 bases. Germline V gene sequence: CDR1 DFQATT, CDR2 SNEGSKA (reference sequence). The CDR3 sequence is 13 residues long.

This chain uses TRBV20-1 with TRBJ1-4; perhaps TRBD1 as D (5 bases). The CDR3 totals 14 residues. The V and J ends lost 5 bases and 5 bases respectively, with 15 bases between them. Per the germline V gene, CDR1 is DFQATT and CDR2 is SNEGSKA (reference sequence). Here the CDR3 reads CSAGGGTSNEKLFF. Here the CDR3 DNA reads TGCAGTGCTGGGGGTGGGACCTCGAATGAAAAACTGTTTTTT.

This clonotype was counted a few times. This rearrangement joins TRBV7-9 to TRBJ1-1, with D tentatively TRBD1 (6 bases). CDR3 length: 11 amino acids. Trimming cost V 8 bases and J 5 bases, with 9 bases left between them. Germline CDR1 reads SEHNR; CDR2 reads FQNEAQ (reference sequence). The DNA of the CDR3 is TGTGCCAGCTGGAGGGGGACTGAAGCTTTCTTT. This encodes CASWRGTEAFF.

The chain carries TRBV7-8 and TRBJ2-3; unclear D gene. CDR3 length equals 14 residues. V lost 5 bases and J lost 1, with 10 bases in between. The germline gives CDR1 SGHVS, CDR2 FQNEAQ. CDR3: CASSPLGRTDTQYF. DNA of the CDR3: TGTGCCAGCAGCCCCCTTGGCCGCACAGATACGCAGTATTTT.